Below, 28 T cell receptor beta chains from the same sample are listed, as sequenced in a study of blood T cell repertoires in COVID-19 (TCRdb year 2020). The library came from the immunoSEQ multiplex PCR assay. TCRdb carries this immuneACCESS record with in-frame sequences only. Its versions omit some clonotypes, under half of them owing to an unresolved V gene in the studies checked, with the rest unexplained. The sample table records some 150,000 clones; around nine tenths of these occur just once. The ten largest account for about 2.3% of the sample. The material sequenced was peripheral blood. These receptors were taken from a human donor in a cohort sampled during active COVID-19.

The CDR3 here is CASSRQGVYEKLFF. CDR3 sequence (DNA): TGTGCCAGCAGCAGACAGGGGGTTTATGAAAAACTGTTTTTT. The chain employs TRBV28 and TRBJ1-4; TRBD1 matches at 9 bases. Germline lookup yields CDR1 MDHEN and CDR2 SYDVKM. The CDR3 has 14 amino acids. Trimming cost V 6 bases and J 6 bases; bases outside gene matches: 5.

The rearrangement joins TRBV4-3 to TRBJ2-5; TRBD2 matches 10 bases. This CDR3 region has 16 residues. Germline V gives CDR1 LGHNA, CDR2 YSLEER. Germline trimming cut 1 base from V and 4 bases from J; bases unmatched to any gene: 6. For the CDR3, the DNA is TGCGCCAGCAGCCAAGGGCTAGCGGGAGCTGCAGAGACCCAGTACTTC. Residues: CASSQGLAGAAETQYF.

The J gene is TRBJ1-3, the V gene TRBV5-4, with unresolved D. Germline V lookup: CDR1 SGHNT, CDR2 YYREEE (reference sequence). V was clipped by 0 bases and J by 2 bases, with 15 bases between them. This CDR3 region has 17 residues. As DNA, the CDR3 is TGTGCCAGCAGCTTGGGTTTGGGCGGGAAGGCTGGAAACACCATATATTTT. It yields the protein CASSLGLGGKAGNTIYF.

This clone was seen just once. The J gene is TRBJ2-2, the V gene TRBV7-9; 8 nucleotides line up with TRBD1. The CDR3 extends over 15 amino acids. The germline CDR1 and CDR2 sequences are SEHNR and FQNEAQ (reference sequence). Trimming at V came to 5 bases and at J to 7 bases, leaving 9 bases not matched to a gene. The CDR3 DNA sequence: TGTGCCAGCAGCCATCGGACAGGGAATGACGGGGAGCTGTTTTTT. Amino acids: CASSHRTGNDGELFF.

CDR3 sequence reads: CASPGGQRGGLNGPDTQYF. The CDR3 nucleotides are TGTGCCAGCCCCGGGGGCCAGCGGGGGGGCCTAAATGGACCAGATACGCAGTATTTT. The genes are TRBV11-3 and TRBJ2-3; 10 bases align to TRBD2. Germline lookup yields CDR1 SGHNT and CDR2 YENEEA. V dropped 8 bases and J dropped 4; count of bases not matched to a gene: 21. CDR3 length equals 19 residues.

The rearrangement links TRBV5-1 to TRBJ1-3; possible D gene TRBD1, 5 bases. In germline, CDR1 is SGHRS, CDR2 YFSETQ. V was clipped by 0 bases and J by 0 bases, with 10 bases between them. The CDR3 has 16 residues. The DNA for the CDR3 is TGCGCCAGCAGCTTGGGGACACCACTCTCTGGAAACACCATATATTTT. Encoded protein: CASSLGTPLSGNTIYF.

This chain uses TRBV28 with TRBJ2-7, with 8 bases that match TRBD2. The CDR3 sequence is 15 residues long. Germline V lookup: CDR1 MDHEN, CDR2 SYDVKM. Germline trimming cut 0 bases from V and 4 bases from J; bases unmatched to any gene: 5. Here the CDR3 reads CASSLWLAGRYEQYF. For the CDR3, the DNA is TGTGCCAGCAGTTTATGGTTAGCGGGGCGGTACGAGCAGTACTTC.

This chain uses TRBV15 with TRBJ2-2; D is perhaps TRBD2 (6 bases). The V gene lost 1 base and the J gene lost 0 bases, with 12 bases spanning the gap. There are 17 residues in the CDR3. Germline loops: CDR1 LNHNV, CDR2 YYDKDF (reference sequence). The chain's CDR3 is CATSRGRLASNTGELFF. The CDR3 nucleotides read TGTGCCACCAGCAGAGGACGGCTAGCGTCGAACACCGGGGAGCTGTTTTTT.

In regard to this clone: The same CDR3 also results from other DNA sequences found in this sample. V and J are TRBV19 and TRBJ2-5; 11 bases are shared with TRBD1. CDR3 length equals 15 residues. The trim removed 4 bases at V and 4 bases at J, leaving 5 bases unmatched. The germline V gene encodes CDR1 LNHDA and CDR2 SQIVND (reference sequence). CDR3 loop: CASSTGTGGLETQYF. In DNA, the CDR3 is TGTGCCAGTAGTACCGGGACAGGGGGGTTAGAGACCCAGTACTTC.

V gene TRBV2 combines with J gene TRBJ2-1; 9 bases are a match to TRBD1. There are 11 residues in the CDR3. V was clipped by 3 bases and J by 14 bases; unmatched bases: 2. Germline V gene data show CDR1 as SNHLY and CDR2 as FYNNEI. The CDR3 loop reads CASSDRDREFF. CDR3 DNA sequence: TGTGCCAGCAGTGACCGGGACAGGGAGTTCTTC.

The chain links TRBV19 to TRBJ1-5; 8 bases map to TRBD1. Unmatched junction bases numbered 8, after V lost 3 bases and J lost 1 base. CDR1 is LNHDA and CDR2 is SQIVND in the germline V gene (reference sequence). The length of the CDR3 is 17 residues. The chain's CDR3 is CASSIAGGDLSNQPQHF. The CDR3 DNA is TGTGCCAGTAGTATCGCAGGGGGCGACCTAAGCAATCAGCCCCAGCATTTT. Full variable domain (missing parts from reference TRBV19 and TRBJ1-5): DGGITQSPKYLFRKEGQNVTLSCEQNLNHDAMYWYRQDPGQGLRLIYYSQIVNDFQKGDIAEGYSVSREKKESFPLTVTSAQKNPTAFYLCASSIAGGDLSNQPQHFGDGTRLSIL.

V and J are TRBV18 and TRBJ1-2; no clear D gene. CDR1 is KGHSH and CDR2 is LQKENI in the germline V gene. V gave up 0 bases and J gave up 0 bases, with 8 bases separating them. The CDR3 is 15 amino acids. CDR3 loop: CASSPPLTSNYGYTF. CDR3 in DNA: TGTGCCAGCTCACCACCCCTAACTTCTAACTATGGCTACACCTTC.

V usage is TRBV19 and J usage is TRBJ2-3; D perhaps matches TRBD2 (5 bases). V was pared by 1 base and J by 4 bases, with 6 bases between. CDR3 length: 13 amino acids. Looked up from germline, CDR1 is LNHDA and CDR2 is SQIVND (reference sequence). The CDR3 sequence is CASSIVEADTQYF. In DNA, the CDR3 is TGTGCCAGTAGTATAGTGGAGGCAGATACGCAGTATTTT.

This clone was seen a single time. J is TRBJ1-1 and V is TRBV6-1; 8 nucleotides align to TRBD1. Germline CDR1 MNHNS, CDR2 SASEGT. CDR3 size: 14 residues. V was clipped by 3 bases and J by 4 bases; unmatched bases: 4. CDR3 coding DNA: TGTGCCAGCAGTGATTCGGACAGGGTCACTGAAGCTTTCTTT. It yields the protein CASSDSDRVTEAFF.

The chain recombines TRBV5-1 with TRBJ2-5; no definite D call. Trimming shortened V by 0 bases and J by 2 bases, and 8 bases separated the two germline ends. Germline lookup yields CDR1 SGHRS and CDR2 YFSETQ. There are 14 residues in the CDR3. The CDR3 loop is CASSLAATQETQYF. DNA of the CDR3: TGCGCCAGCAGCTTGGCCGCAACACAAGAGACCCAGTACTTC. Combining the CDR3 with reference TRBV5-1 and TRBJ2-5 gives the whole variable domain KAGVTQTPRYLIKTRGQQVTLSCSPISGHRSVSWYQQTPGQGLQFLFEYFSETQRNKGNFPGRFSGRQFSNSRSEMNVSTLELGDSALYLCASSLAATQETQYFGPGTRLLVL.

CDR3 sequence reads: CASSFVTSGYNEQFF. The CDR3 DNA is TGTGCCAGCAGTTTTGTGACTAGCGGTTACAATGAGCAGTTCTTC. This sequence joins TRBV27 and TRBJ2-1; 9 bases are a match to TRBD2. Germline values: CDR1 MNHEY, CDR2 SMNVEV (reference sequence). After removal of 3 bases from V and 4 bases from J, the junction contained 4 bases not matched to a gene. The CDR3 contains 15 residues.

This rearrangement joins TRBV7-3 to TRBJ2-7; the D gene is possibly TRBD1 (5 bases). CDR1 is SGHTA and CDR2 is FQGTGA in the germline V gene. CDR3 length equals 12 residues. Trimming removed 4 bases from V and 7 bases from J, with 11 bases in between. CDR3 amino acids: CASSYPGQEQYF. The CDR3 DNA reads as TGTGCCAGCAGCTACCCTGGACAAGAGCAGTACTTC.

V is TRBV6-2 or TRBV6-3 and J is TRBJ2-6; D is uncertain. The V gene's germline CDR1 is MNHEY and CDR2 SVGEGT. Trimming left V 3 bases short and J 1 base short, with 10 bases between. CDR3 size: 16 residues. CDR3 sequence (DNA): TGTGCCAGCAGTTATGCGGTGGCGTCTGGGGCCAACGTCCTGACTTTC. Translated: CASSYAVASGANVLTF.

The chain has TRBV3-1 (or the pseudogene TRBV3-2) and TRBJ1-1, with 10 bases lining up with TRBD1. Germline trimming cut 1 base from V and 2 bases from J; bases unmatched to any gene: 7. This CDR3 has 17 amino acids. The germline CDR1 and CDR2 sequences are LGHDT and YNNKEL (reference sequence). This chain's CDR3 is CASSQGDRGLINTEAFF. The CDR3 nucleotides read TGTGCCAGCAGCCAAGGGGACAGGGGTTTGATAAACACTGAAGCTTTCTTT.

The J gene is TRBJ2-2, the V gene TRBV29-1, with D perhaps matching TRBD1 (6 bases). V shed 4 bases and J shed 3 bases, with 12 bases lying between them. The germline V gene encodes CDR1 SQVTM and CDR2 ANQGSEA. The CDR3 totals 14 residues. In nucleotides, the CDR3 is TGCAGCGTTGGCCAGGGGCAGCACACCGGGGAGCTGTTTTTT. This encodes CSVGQGQHTGELFF.

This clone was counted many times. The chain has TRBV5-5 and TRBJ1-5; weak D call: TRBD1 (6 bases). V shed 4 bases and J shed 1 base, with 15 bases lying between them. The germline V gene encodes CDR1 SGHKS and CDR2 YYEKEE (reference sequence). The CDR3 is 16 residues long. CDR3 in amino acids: CASSPVGTLSNQPQHF. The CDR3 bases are TGTGCCAGCAGCCCCGTGGGGACATTGAGCAATCAGCCCCAGCATTTT.

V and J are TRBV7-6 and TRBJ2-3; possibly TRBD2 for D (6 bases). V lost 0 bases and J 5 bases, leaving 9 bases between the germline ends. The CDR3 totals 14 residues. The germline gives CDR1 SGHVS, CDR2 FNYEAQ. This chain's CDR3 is CASSLAPAGDTQYF. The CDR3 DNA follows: TGTGCCAGCAGCTTAGCCCCAGCGGGAGATACGCAGTATTTT.

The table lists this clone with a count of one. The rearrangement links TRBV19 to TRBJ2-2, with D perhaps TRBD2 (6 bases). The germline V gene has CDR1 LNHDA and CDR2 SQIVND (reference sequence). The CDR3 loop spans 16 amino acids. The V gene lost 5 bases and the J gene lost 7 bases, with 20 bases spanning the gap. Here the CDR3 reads CASSPLTGTPHGELFF. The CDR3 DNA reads TGTGCCAGTAGTCCCCTTACCGGGACTCCCCACGGGGAGCTGTTTTTT. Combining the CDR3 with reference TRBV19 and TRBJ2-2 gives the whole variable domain DGGITQSPKYLFRKEGQNVTLSCEQNLNHDAMYWYRQDPGQGLRLIYYSQIVNDFQKGDIAEGYSVSREKKESFPLTVTSAQKNPTAFYLCASSPLTGTPHGELFFGEGSRLTVL.

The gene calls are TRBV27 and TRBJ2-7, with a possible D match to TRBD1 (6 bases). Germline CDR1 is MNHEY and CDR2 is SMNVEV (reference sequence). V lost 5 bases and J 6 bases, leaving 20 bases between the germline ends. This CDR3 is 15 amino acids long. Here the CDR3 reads CASSPEPGHIAEQYF. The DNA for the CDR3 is TGTGCCAGCAGTCCGGAGCCGGGACACATAGCCGAGCAGTACTTC.

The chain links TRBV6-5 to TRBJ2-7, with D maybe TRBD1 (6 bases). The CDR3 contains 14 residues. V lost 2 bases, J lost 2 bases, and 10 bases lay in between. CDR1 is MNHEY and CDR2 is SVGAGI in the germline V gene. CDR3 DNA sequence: TGTGCCAGCAGTTACATACAGGGAACCTACGAGCAGTACTTC. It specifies CASSYIQGTYEQYF.

This CDR3 reads CAASEGGANQPQHF. The CDR3 bases are TGTGCCGCCAGTGAAGGGGGAGCCAATCAGCCCCAGCATTTT. The genes are TRBV6-1 and TRBJ1-5, with D perhaps TRBD1 (6 bases). Deletions cut 11 bases from V and 3 bases from J, with 17 bases between. This CDR3 comprises 14 residues. Germline loops: CDR1 MNHNS, CDR2 SASEGT.

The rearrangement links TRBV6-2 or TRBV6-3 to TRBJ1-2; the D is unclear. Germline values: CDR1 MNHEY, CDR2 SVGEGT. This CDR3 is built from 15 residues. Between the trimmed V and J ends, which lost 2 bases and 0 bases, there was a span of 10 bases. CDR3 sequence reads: CASSYKPGSNYGYTF. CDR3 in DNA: TGTGCCAGCAGTTACAAACCAGGATCTAACTATGGCTACACCTTC.

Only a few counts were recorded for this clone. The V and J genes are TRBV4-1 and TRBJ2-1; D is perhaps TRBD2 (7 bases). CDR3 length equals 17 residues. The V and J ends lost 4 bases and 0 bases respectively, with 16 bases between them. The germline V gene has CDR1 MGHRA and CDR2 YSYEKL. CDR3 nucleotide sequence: TGCGCCAGCAGCCTGGGGGGGCCGGAAAGCTCCTACAATGAGCAGTTCTTC. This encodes CASSLGGPESSYNEQFF.